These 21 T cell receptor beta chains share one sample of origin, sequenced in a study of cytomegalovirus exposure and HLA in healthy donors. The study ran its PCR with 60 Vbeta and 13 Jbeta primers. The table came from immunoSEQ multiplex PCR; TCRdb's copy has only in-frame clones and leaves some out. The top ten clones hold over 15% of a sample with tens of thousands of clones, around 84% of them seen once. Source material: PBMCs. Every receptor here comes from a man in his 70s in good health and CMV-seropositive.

The CDR3, as DNA: TGTGCCATCAGCGGGACTAGCGGGAGTTCGGCTGACAATGAGCAGTTCTTC. Amino acids: CAISGTSGSSADNEQFF. This rearrangement joins TRBV10-3 to TRBJ2-1; 14 bases agree with TRBD2. This CDR3 contains 17 residues. Germline CDR1 is ENHRY and CDR2 is SYGVKD. V lost 6 bases, J lost 5 bases, and 9 bases stayed unmatched.

The CDR3 here is CASSSPPNVGNTIYF. The DNA for the CDR3 is TGTGCCAGCAGTTCCCCTCCTAACGTAGGAAACACCATATATTTT. The chain uses TRBV6-5 and TRBJ1-3; D ambiguous. Germline V gene data show CDR1 as MNHEY and CDR2 as SVGAGI. The CDR3 contains 15 residues. Trimming removed 4 bases at V and 4 bases at J, with 14 bases between.

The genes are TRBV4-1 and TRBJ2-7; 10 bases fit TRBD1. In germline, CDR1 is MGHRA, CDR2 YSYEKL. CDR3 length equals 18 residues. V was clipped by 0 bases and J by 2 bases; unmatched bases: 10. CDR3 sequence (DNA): TGCGCCAGCAGCCAAGAGCCGGGACAGGGGCCGACTCCCTACGAGCAGTACTTC. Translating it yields CASSQEPGQGPTPYEQYF.

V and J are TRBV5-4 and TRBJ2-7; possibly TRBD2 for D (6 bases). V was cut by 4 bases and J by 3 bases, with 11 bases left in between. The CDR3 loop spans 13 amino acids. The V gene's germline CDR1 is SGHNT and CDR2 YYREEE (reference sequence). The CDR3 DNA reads TGTGCCAGCAGCCCCTGGGGGGACTACGAGCAGTACTTC. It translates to CASSPWGDYEQYF.

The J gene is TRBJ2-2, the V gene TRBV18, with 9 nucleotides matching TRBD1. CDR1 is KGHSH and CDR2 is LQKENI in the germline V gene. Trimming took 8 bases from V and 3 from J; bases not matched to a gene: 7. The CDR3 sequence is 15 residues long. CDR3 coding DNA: TGTGCCAGCACAGGACAGGGGCGTTACACCGGGGAGCTGTTTTTT. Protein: CASTGQGRYTGELFF.

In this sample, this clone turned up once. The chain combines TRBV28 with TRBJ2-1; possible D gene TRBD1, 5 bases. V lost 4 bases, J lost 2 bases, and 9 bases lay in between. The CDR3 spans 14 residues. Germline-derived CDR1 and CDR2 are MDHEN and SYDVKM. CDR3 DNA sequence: TGTGCCAGCAGTTCAGGGTTCCCCTACAATGAGCAGTTCTTC. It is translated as CASSSGFPYNEQFF.

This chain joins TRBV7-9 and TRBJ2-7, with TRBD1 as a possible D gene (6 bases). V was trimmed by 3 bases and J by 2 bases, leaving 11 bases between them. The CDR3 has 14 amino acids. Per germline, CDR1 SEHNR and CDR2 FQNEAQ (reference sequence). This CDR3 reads CASSFSGVPYEQYF. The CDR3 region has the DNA TGTGCCAGCAGCTTTTCAGGGGTCCCCTACGAGCAGTACTTC.

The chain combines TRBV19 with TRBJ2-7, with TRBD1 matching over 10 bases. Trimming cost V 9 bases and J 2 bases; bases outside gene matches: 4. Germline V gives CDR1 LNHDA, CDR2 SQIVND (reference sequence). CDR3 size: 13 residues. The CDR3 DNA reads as TGTGCCAGCGGGACAGGGGAGGCCTACGAGCAGTACTTC. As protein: CASGTGEAYEQYF.

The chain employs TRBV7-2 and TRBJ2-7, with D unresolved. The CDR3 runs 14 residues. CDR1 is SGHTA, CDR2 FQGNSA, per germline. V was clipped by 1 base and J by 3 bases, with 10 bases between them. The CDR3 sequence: CASSLGTAGYEQYF. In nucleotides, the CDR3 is TGTGCCAGCAGCTTAGGAACAGCCGGCTACGAGCAGTACTTC.

CDR3 sequence: CASSQADRGNTEAFF. Written as DNA, the CDR3 is TGCGCCAGCAGCCAGGCGGACAGGGGAAACACTGAAGCTTTCTTT. The chain uses TRBV4-1 and TRBJ1-1, with 9 bases aligning to TRBD1. This CDR3 is built from 15 residues. V was pared by 3 bases and J by 2 bases, with 4 bases of the junction left unmatched. Germline V CDR1 and CDR2: MGHRA, YSYEKL.

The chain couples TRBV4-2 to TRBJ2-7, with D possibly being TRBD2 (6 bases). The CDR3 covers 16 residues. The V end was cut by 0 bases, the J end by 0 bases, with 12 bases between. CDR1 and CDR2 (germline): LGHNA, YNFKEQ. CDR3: CASSQEGTGISYEQYF. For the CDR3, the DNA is TGTGCCAGCAGCCAAGAGGGGACTGGAATCTCCTACGAGCAGTACTTC.

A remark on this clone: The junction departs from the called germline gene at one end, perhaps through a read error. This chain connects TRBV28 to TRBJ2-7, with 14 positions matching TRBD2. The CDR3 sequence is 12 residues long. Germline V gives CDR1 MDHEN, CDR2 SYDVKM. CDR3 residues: CASSPRGLAGDF. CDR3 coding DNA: TGTGCCAGCAGTCCCCGGGGACTAGCGGGAGACTTC.

The CDR3 DNA follows: TGTGCCAGTAGTATTCAGGTTGGCAATCAGCCCCAGCATTTT. It yields the protein CASSIQVGNQPQHF. This chain joins TRBV19 and TRBJ1-5; D ambiguous. This CDR3 is 14 amino acids long. With 3 bases removed from V and 2 bases from J, the gap between germline ends came to 8 bases. Germline V gene lookup returns CDR1 LNHDA and CDR2 SQIVND (reference sequence).

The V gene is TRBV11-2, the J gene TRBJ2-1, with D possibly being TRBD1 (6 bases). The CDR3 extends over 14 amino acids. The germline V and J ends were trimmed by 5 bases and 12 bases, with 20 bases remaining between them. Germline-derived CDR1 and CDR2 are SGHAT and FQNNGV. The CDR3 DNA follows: TGTGCCAGCAGCACAACAACAGGGAATATAGGGCAGTTCTTC. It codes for CASSTTTGNIGQFF.

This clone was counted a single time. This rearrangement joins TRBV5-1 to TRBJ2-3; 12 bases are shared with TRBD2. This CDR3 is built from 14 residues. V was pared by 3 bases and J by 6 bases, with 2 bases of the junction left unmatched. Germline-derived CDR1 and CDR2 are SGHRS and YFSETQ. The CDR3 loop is CASSSGTSGDTQYF. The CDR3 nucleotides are TGCGCCAGCAGCTCCGGGACTAGCGGGGATACGCAGTATTTT.

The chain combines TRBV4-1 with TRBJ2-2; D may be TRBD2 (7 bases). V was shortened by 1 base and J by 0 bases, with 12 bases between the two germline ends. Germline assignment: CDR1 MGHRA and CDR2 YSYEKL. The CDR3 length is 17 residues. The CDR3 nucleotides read TGCGCCAGCAGCCAAGGCGGAGGGGGGGCGAACACCGGGGAGCTGTTTTTT. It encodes CASSQGGGGANTGELFF.

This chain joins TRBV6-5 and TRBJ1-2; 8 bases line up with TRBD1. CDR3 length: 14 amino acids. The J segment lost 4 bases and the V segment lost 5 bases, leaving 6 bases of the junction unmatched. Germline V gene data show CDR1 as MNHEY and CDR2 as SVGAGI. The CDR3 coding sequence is TGTGCCAGCAGTCCCACAGGGGGGGCCTATGGCTACACCTTC. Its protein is CASSPTGGAYGYTF.

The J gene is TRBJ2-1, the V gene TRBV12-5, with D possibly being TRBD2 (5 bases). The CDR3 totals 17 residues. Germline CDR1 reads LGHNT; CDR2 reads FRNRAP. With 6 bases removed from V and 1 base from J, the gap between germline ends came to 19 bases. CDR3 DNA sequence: TGTGCTAGTGGACCCTCTGTGGCTAGCTTTTCCTACAATGAGCAGTTCTTC. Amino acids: CASGPSVASFSYNEQFF. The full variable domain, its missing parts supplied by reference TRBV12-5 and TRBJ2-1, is DARVTQTPRHKVTEMGQEVTMRCQPILGHNTVFWYRQTMMQGLELLAYFRNRAPLDDSGMPKDRFSAEMPDATLATLKIQPSEPRDSAVYFCASGPSVASFSYNEQFFGPGTRLTVL.

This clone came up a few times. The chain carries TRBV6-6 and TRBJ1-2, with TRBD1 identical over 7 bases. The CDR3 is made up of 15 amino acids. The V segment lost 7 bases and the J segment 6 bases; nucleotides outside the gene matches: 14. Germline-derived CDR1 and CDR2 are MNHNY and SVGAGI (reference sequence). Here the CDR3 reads CASIVDPQGINGYTF. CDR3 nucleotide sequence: TGTGCCAGCATCGTAGATCCACAGGGGATCAATGGCTACACCTTC.

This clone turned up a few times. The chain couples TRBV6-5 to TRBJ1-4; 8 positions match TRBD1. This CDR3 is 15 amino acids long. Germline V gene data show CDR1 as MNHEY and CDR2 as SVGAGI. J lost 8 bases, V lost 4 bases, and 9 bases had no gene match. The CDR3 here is CASSSAGQGDEKLFF. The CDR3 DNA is TGTGCCAGCAGTTCCGCCGGACAGGGCGACGAAAAACTGTTTTTT.

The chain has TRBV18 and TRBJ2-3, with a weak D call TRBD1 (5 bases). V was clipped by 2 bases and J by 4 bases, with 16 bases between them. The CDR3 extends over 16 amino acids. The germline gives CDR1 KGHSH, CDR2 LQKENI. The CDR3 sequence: CASSPTWTLSPDTQYF. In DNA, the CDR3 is TGTGCCAGCTCACCAACCTGGACACTCTCCCCAGATACGCAGTATTTT.